This is a list of T cell receptor beta chains from one sample in a study of control samples from healthy donors and cancer patients. This table comes from immunoSEQ multiplex PCR, and its TCRdb copy is limited to in-frame clones, with some not included. The sample lists roughly 170,000 clones; over 80% were seen once. The sample consisted of blood. All receptors derive from a man between 18 and 35 years old in good health. CDR3s include the opening cysteine and the closing phenylalanine or tryptophan. Each record gives: V gene, clone size, J gene, D gene, CDR3 protein, CDR3 DNA. A D gene is named only where the DNA matches it firmly. For some rows the clone size is stated as once, few or many, or as a class when expanded; others skip it.

>TRBV10-2|NA|TRBJ2-2|NA
CATLEINTGELFF
TGCGCCACTTTGGAGATTAACACCGGGGAGCTGTTTTTT
>TRBV7-8|NA|TRBJ2-7|TRBD2
CASSSYRSGRGEQYF
TGTGCCAGCAGCTCCTACCGGTCCGGGAGGGGGGAGCAGTACTTC
>TRBV27|NA|TRBJ1-4|NA
CASSLLGRDEKLFF
TGTGCCAGCAGCTTACTCGGGAGGGATGAAAAACTGTTTTTT
>TRBV5-1|NA|TRBJ1-2|TRBD1
CASSLAGGGATNYGYTF
TGCGCCAGCAGCTTGGCCGGAGGGGGCGCAACCAACTATGGCTACACCTTC
>TRBV5-6|once|TRBJ2-1|NA
CASSTKNEQFF
TGTGCCAGCAGCACGAAGAATGAGCAGTTCTTC
>TRBV5-1|NA|TRBJ1-3|NA
CASSLGGPFSGNTIYF
TGCGCCAGCAGCTTGGGGGGGCCTTTCTCTGGAAACACCATATATTTT
>TRBV5-1|NA|TRBJ2-3|NA
CASSLATGATYTQYF
TGCGCCAGCAGCTTGGCGACAGGAGCCACATATACGCAGTATTTT
>TRBV12-3/TRBV12-4|NA|TRBJ2-7|NA
CASSFGMEQYF
TGTGCCAGCAGTTTTGGGATGGAGCAGTACTTC
>TRBV27|NA|TRBJ2-1|NA
CASSRSSSYNEQFF
TGTGCCAGCAGTCGATCAAGCTCCTACAATGAGCAGTTCTTC
>TRBV29-1|NA|TRBJ1-1|TRBD1
CSVEVRGDRATEAFF
TGCAGCGTTGAAGTAAGGGGGGACAGGGCCACTGAAGCTTTCTTT
>TRBV9|NA|TRBJ2-2|NA
CASSVTFGSGKAGELFF
TGTGCCAGCAGCGTGACCTTCGGGAGCGGTAAAGCCGGGGAGCTGTTTTTT
>TRBV6-5|NA|TRBJ1-6|NA
CASRRGLGDSPLHF
TGTGCCAGCAGACGCGGGCTCGGGGATTCACCCCTCCACTTT
>TRBV10-3|NA|TRBJ1-2|TRBD1
CAISPGTGNRGYTF
TGTGCCATCTCCCCCGGGACAGGGAATCGGGGCTACACCTTC
>TRBV10-3|NA|TRBJ1-3|NA
CAISDSDRSSGNTIYF
TGTGCCATCAGTGACTCGGACCGGAGCTCTGGAAACACCATATATTTT
>TRBV12-5|NA|TRBJ2-6|NA
CASGLVAPGANVLTF
TGTGCTAGTGGTTTGGTTGCCCCCGGGGCCAACGTCCTGACTTTC
>TRBV25-1|NA|TRBJ2-5|NA
CASNPRAGETQYF
TGTGCCAGCAACCCCCGGGCAGGGGAGACCCAGTACTTC
>TRBV18|NA|TRBJ2-7|TRBD1
CASSPGQIRYEQYF
TGTGCCAGCTCACCGGGACAGATACGTTACGAGCAGTACTTC
>TRBV2|NA|TRBJ1-2|TRBD1
CASSVGQGDGYTF
TGTGCCAGCTCAGTCGGACAGGGGGATGGCTACACCTTC
>TRBV7-3|NA|TRBJ2-1|NA
CASSLNYQVGEQFF
TGTGCCAGCAGCTTAAATTACCAGGTGGGTGAGCAGTTCTTC
>TRBV19|NA|TRBJ2-7|TRBD1
CASSVDRGSLYEQYF
TGTGCCAGTAGTGTAGACAGGGGTTCTCTCTACGAGCAGTACTTC
>TRBV4-1|NA|TRBJ2-7|TRBD1
CASSQDGTGGLNEQYF
TGCGCCAGCAGCCAAGACGGGACAGGGGGCCTAAACGAGCAGTACTTC
>TRBV7-3|NA|TRBJ1-1|TRBD1
CASSLPQPKTGSTEAFF
TGTGCCAGCAGCTTACCCCAACCAAAGACAGGGAGCACTGAAGCTTTCTTT
>TRBV9|NA|TRBJ2-1|NA
CASSVGWGPPRNEQFF
TGTGCCAGCAGCGTAGGCTGGGGCCCACCCCGGAATGAGCAGTTCTTC
>TRBV28|NA|TRBJ1-2|TRBD1
CASSQTPGTGTAGYTF
TGTGCCAGCAGTCAAACCCCCGGGACAGGGACCGCGGGCTACACCTTC
>TRBV7-3|NA|TRBJ1-5|NA
CASSLSGTGSNQPQHF
TGTGCCAGCAGCTTATCCGGGACGGGGAGCAATCAGCCCCAGCATTTT
>TRBV5-1|NA|TRBJ2-3|TRBD2
CASSGTSGTDTQYF
TGTGCCAGCTCCGGGACTAGCGGCACAGATACGCAGTATTTT
>TRBV19|once|TRBJ2-3|TRBD1
CASSILRQGVDTQYF
TGTGCCAGTAGTATATTACGACAGGGGGTAGATACGCAGTATTTT
>TRBV2|NA|TRBJ2-1|TRBD2
CASSDRGGRNEQFF
TGTGCCAGCAGTGACCGGGGGGGCAGGAATGAGCAGTTCTTC